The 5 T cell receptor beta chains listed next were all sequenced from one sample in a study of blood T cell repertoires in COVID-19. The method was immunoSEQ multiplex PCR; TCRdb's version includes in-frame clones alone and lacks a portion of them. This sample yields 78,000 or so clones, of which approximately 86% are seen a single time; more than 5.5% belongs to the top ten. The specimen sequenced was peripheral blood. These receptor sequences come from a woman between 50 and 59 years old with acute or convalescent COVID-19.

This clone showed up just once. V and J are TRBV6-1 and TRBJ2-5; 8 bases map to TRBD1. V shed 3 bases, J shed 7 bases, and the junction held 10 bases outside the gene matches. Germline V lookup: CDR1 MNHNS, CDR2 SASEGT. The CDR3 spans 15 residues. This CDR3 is CASSELGQGEVTQYF. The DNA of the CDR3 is TGTGCCAGCAGTGAGCTAGGACAGGGAGAGGTGACCCAGTACTTC.

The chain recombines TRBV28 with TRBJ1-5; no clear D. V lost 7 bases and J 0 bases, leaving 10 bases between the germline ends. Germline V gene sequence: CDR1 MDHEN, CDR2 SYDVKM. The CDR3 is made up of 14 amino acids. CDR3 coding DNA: TGTGCCAGCAAAGTTTCCTATAGCAATCAGCCCCAGCATTTT. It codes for CASKVSYSNQPQHF.

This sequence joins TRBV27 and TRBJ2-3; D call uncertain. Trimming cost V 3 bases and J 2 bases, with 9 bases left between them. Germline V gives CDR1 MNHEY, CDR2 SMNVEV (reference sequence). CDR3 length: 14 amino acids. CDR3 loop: CASSLGKDTDTQYF. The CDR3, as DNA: TGTGCCAGCAGTTTGGGCAAAGACACAGATACGCAGTATTTT.

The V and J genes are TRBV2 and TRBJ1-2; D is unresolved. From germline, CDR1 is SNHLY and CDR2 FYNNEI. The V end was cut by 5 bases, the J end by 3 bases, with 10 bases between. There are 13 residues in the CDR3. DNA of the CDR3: TGTGCCAGCAGTCGCACTCGGGACTATGGCTACACCTTC. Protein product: CASSRTRDYGYTF.

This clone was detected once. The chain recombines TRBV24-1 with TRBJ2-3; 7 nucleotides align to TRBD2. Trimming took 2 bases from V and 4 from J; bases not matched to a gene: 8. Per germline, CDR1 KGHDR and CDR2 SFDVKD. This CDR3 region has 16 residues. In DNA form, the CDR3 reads TGTGCCACCAGTGATTGGACACCGGGAGGCGCAGATACGCAGTATTTT. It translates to CATSDWTPGGADTQYF.